These 8 T cell receptor beta chains were sequenced from one sample in a study of T-cell memory formation after mild COVID-19. TCRdb analysed the 5' RACE reads with MiXCR anew, one entry per CDR3 protein. The sample has some 330,000 distinct CDR3 sequences, under 25% seen once. Material: PBMCs or a T cell subset sorted from them (not recorded which). These TCRs come from an adult woman who had mild COVID-19 (a few samples of this study predate the infection). Cell type and time point are not known.

The chain combines TRBV9 with TRBJ2-7; no definite D call. The CDR3 contains 14 residues. V was trimmed by 0 bases and J by 3 bases, leaving 10 bases between them. CDR1 is SGDLS and CDR2 is YYNGEE in the germline V gene. For the CDR3, the DNA is TGTGCCAGCAGCGTAGGTCTCCTGGACTACGAGCAGTACTTC. Translating gives CASSVGLLDYEQYF.

In its sample, this clonotype was seen many times. The rearrangement joins TRBV7-2 to TRBJ2-3; D is undetermined. Germline V CDR1 and CDR2: SGHTA, FQGNSA. The CDR3 loop spans 17 amino acids. V was clipped by 4 bases and J by 6 bases, with 23 bases between them. CDR3 amino acids: CASSYGGQLGLTDTQYF. Written as DNA, the CDR3 is TGTGCCAGCAGCTATGGTGGCCAGCTAGGCCTCACTGATACGCAGTATTTT.

This sequence joins TRBV6-5 and TRBJ2-5; D gene uncertain. The germline V gene encodes CDR1 MNHEY and CDR2 SVGAGI. Between the trimmed V and J ends, which lost 0 bases and 5 bases, there was a span of 19 bases. The CDR3 consists of 17 residues. The CDR3 here is CASSYSLGPRPGETQYF. For the CDR3, the DNA is TGTGCCAGCAGTTACTCACTGGGCCCGAGGCCCGGTGAGACCCAGTACTTC.

This clonotype was observed a handful of times. The rearrangement uses TRBV9 and TRBJ2-1; 8 positions match TRBD2. The CDR3 extends over 12 amino acids. The V segment lost 7 bases and the J segment 3 bases; nucleotides outside the gene matches: 0. Germline CDR1 is SGDLS and CDR2 is YYNGEE. This chain's CDR3 is CASGTSYNEQFF. The CDR3 DNA reads TGTGCCAGCGGGACTAGCTACAATGAGCAGTTCTTC. Together with reference TRBV9 and TRBJ2-1, the CDR3 gives the full variable domain: DSGVTQTPKHLITATGQRVTLRCSPRSGDLSVYWYQQSLDQGLQFLIQYYNGEERAKGNILERFSAQQFPDLHSELNLSSLELGDSALYFCASGTSYNEQFFGPGTRLTVL.

This clonotype was seen a handful of times. The chain carries TRBV9 and TRBJ2-3; TRBD2 matches at 11 bases. V lost 1 base, J lost 0 bases, and 7 bases stayed unmatched. The CDR3 has 18 residues. Germline-derived CDR1 and CDR2 are SGDLS and YYNGEE. The CDR3 bases are TGTGCCAGCAGCGTACGACTAGCGGGGTCTTCTAGCACAGATACGCAGTATTTT. This codes for CASSVRLAGSSSTDTQYF. Full variable domain (rest looked up from reference TRBV9 and TRBJ2-3): DSGVTQTPKHLITATGQRVTLRCSPRSGDLSVYWYQQSLDQGLQFLIQYYNGEERAKGNILERFSAQQFPDLHSELNLSSLELGDSALYFCASSVRLAGSSSTDTQYFGPGTRLTVL.

This clonotype was seen more than once but under ten times. The V gene is TRBV6-1, the J gene TRBJ1-1; D possibly corresponds to TRBD1 (6 bases). The CDR3 length is 13 residues. Trimming removed 3 bases from V and 4 bases from J, with 9 bases in between. CDR1 MNHNS and CDR2 SASEGT come from the germline V gene. The CDR3 spells CASSEQGRTEAFF. As DNA, the CDR3 is TGTGCCAGCAGTGAGCAGGGGCGCACTGAAGCTTTCTTT.

This clonotype came up a few times. This chain connects TRBV7-8 to TRBJ1-6; maybe TRBD1 (6 bases). Germline loops: CDR1 SGHVS, CDR2 FQNEAQ. V lost 5 bases and J 8 bases, leaving 13 bases between the germline ends. The CDR3 contains 14 residues. Written as DNA, the CDR3 is TGTGCCAGCAGCCCCAGGGGTGGGGATTCACCCCTCCACTTT. This codes for CASSPRGGDSPLHF.

Only a few counts were recorded for this clonotype. The chain recombines TRBV7-2 with TRBJ2-3; D is possibly TRBD1 or TRBD2 (7 bases each). Per germline, CDR1 SGHTA and CDR2 FQGNSA. This CDR3 contains 14 residues. Deletions cut 0 bases from V and 7 bases from J, with 11 bases between. The CDR3 DNA follows: TGTGCCAGCAGCTTAGCGCAGGGGGGGTATACGCAGTATTTT. This encodes CASSLAQGGYTQYF.